Below, one T cell receptor (beta chain) is given with its context. The sample is drawn from a study of T-cell memory formation after mild COVID-19. From the 5' RACE reads, TCRdb called clonotypes with MiXCR, one entry per CDR3 protein. The data show around 510,000 distinct CDR3 sequences, with roughly 21% seen just once and around 9.2% held by the top ten. CDR3 length: 17 amino acids. Germline V lookup: CDR1 SQVTM, CDR2 ANQGSEA. With 3 bases clipped from V and 5 bases from J, the junction kept 12 bases outside the gene matches. The sequence was obtained from an adult woman who had mild COVID-19 (a few samples of this study predate the infection). Cell type and time point are not known. The V call is TRBV29-1, the J call TRBJ1-4, with 10 bases aligning to TRBD1. Sequenced sample: PBMCs or a T cell subset sorted from them (not recorded which). The CDR3 DNA reads as TGCAGCGTTGAGATGGGTGGATCGGGACAGGGGAATGAAAAACTGTTTTTT. It yields the protein CSVEMGGSGQGNEKLFF.